This T cell receptor beta chain was sequenced in a study of cytomegalovirus exposure and HLA in healthy donors. 13 Jbeta primers and 60 Vbeta primers were used for the PCR. The method was immunoSEQ multiplex PCR; TCRdb's version includes in-frame clones alone and lacks a portion of them. Here the sample spans approximately 30,000 clones, roughly 44% being singletons. This clone has just a few counts. Its cognate antigen is unknown. Germline CDR1 MNHNS, CDR2 SASEGT. This CDR3 has 13 amino acids. The V and J ends lost 6 bases and 2 bases, in that order; junction bases with no gene match: 3. General study results and limits: Across donors, sequencing depth was assumed by presence/absence analyses to be roughly uniform. Sequencing likely produced, as an artifact, a cluster of highly shared sequence variants.

The chain carries TRBV6-1 and TRBJ1-2, with 7 bases matching TRBD1. Sequencing was carried out using PBMCs. The clonotype comes from a woman between 50 and 59 years old in good health and CMV-seronegative. The CDR3 DNA follows: TGTGCCAGCAGCTCACAGGGGAACTATGGCTACACCTTC. It is translated as CASSSQGNYGYTF.